The next 17 T cell receptor beta chains were all read from a single sample in a study of blood T cell repertoires in COVID-19. Sequencing was performed with immunoSEQ multiplex PCR; in TCRdb, only in-frame clones are kept and a portion is missing. Of roughly 150,000 clones listed, around 81% were seen once; the top ten hold 7.5% to 10%. The sample was peripheral blood. These receptors came from an elderly woman with COVID-19, enrolled during active disease.

The rearrangement uses TRBV6-5 and TRBJ1-1; no reliable D call. Trimming stripped 6 bases from V and 4 bases from J, with 15 bases between. The CDR3 is 14 amino acids. CDR1 is MNHEY and CDR2 is SVGAGI in the germline V gene. Here the CDR3 reads CASSPGSGFTEAFF. CDR3 bases: TGTGCCAGCAGCCCGGGATCTGGGTTCACTGAAGCTTTCTTT.

This rearrangement joins TRBV5-1 to TRBJ2-3; 12 bases line up with TRBD2. From germline, CDR1 is SGHRS and CDR2 YFSETQ. V gave up 3 bases and J gave up 6 bases; unmatched junction bases: 11. The CDR3 is 17 amino acids. The CDR3 DNA reads TGCGCCAGCAGCTCCTCGGGACTAGCGGGTTCAGGGGATACGCAGTATTTT. Encoded protein: CASSSSGLAGSGDTQYF.

The chain uses TRBV5-4 and TRBJ1-2; D possibly corresponds to TRBD1 (6 bases). Germline lookup yields CDR1 SGHNT and CDR2 YYREEE (reference sequence). V lost 4 bases and J lost 2, with 15 bases in between. The CDR3 runs to 15 residues. The CDR3 nucleotides are TGTGCCAGCAGCGGGGGGGCCAGGGCCAACTATGGCTACACCTTC. It translates to CASSGGARANYGYTF.

This clone has just a few counts. The CDR3 sequence is CASSQTGVRAQPQHF. The CDR3, as DNA: TGTGCCAGCAGCCAAACAGGGGTTCGGGCTCAGCCCCAGCATTTT. The chain recombines TRBV3-1 (or the pseudogene TRBV3-2) with TRBJ1-5; TRBD1 matches at 7 bases. V lost 2 bases, J lost 6 bases, and 7 bases stayed unmatched. Germline values: CDR1 LGHDT, CDR2 YNNKEL (reference sequence). The CDR3 extends over 15 amino acids.

This chain joins TRBV29-1 and TRBJ2-3, with D perhaps TRBD2 (6 bases). The V and J ends lost 4 bases and 0 bases respectively, with 14 bases between them. Germline loops: CDR1 SQVTM, CDR2 ANQGSEA. The CDR3 extends over 15 amino acids. In DNA, the CDR3 is TGCAGCGTTGGGCCCCCCGGGACTAGCACAGATACGCAGTATTTT. Its protein is CSVGPPGTSTDTQYF.

The chain is built from TRBV5-1 and TRBJ1-1, with 10 nucleotides matching TRBD1. CDR3 length equals 14 residues. With V trimmed by 5 bases and J by 3 bases, 4 bases remained unmatched. The germline CDR1 and CDR2 sequences are SGHRS and YFSETQ. CDR3 protein: CASRAGQGYTEAFF. CDR3 sequence (DNA): TGCGCCAGCAGGGCGGGACAGGGGTACACTGAAGCTTTCTTT.

V gene TRBV4-1 combines with J gene TRBJ2-3; no reliable D call. This CDR3 is built from 14 residues. V was trimmed by 1 base and J by 1 base, leaving 6 bases between them. Germline V gene sequence: CDR1 MGHRA, CDR2 YSYEKL. The CDR3 is CASSQVRGTDTQYF. The CDR3 DNA reads TGCGCCAGCAGCCAAGTCCGGGGCACAGATACGCAGTATTTT.

The chain carries TRBV10-1 and TRBJ1-1; tentative D call: TRBD1 (5 bases). Germline assignment: CDR1 WNHNN and CDR2 SYGVQD (reference sequence). The germline V and J ends were trimmed by 6 bases and 2 bases, with 16 bases remaining between them. The CDR3 consists of 15 residues. CDR3 nucleotide sequence: TGCGCCAGCAGCCTCACGCGGGACGGAAACACTGAAGCTTTCTTT. The encoded protein is CASSLTRDGNTEAFF.

This clone was counted a few times. This chain uses TRBV27 with TRBJ2-6, with D possibly being TRBD2 (6 bases). With 5 bases removed from V and 2 bases from J, the gap between germline ends came to 10 bases. CDR1 is MNHEY and CDR2 is SMNVEV in the germline V gene (reference sequence). CDR3 length: 15 amino acids. CDR3 amino acids: CASSLAGPGANVLTF. CDR3 coding DNA: TGTGCCAGCAGTCTCGCGGGGCCTGGGGCCAACGTCCTGACTTTC. The whole variable domain, remainder taken from reference TRBV27 and TRBJ2-6, is EAQVTQNPRYLITVTGKKLTVTCSQNMNHEYMSWYRQDPGLGLRQIYYSMNVEVTDKGDVPEGYKVSRKEKRNFPLILESPSPNQTSLYFCASSLAGPGANVLTFGAGSRLTVL.

CDR3 DNA: TGTGCCAGTAGTAATACCGGCAGGTTACTCTCTGGGGCCAACGTCCTGACTTTC. Protein product: CASSNTGRLLSGANVLTF. The chain links TRBV19 to TRBJ2-6; D call uncertain. This CDR3 has 18 residues. V lost 4 bases to trimming and J lost 0 bases, with 16 bases between them. The germline V gene has CDR1 LNHDA and CDR2 SQIVND (reference sequence). The variable domain in full, with the rest retrieved from reference TRBV19 and TRBJ2-6, is DGGITQSPKYLFRKEGQNVTLSCEQNLNHDAMYWYRQDPGQGLRLIYYSQIVNDFQKGDIAEGYSVSREKKESFPLTVTSAQKNPTAFYLCASSNTGRLLSGANVLTFGAGSRLTVL.

This chain connects TRBV5-5 to TRBJ1-1; no firm D call. There are 14 residues in the CDR3. The germline V and J ends were trimmed by 4 bases and 1 base, with 11 bases remaining between them. Germline V gene sequence: CDR1 SGHKS, CDR2 YYEKEE (reference sequence). The CDR3 reads CASSLPGSNTEAFF. The CDR3 DNA reads as TGTGCCAGCAGCCTACCGGGGTCGAACACTGAAGCTTTCTTT.

The chain couples TRBV7-9 to TRBJ2-1; tentative D call: TRBD2 (5 bases). This CDR3 is built from 15 residues. V lost 7 bases, J lost 0 bases, and 13 bases lay in between. Germline V gene lookup returns CDR1 SEHNR and CDR2 FQNEAQ (reference sequence). The CDR3 nucleotides read TGTGCCAGCACCGAAAGAGGGAGCTCCTACAATGAGCAGTTCTTC. This sequence encodes CASTERGSSYNEQFF.

The rearrangement joins TRBV6-5 to TRBJ2-3, with TRBD1 as a possible D gene (5 bases). The V and J ends lost 3 bases and 5 bases respectively, with 15 bases between them. Germline assignment: CDR1 MNHEY and CDR2 SVGAGI. The CDR3 totals 15 residues. CDR3 DNA sequence: TGTGCCAGCAGTTATGCCCAAGGGGTGAGAGATACGCAGTATTTT. This codes for CASSYAQGVRDTQYF.

The chain joins TRBV28 to TRBJ2-6; no definite D call. Trimming shortened V by 7 bases and J by 4 bases, and 8 bases separated the two germline ends. Germline-derived CDR1 and CDR2 are MDHEN and SYDVKM. CDR3 length: 13 amino acids. The CDR3 coding sequence is TGTGCCAGCACCGCGTCCGGGGCCAACGTCCTGACTTTC. Its translation is CASTASGANVLTF.

The chain employs TRBV20-1 and TRBJ1-2, with D possibly TRBD1 on 5 matching bases. Germline loops: CDR1 DFQATT, CDR2 SNEGSKA (reference sequence). The germline V and J ends were trimmed by 5 bases and 3 bases, with 7 bases remaining between them. The CDR3 has 11 amino acids. In DNA, the CDR3 is TGCAGTGCTGGACACCACTATGGCTACACCTTC. It yields the protein CSAGHHYGYTF.

The chain employs TRBV12-3 or TRBV12-4 and TRBJ2-3; no clear D gene. V was trimmed by 4 bases and J by 4 bases, leaving 9 bases between them. CDR3 length equals 13 residues. The CDR3, as DNA: TGTGCCAGCAGTTCCTCCCTGTCAGATACGCAGTATTTT. Residues: CASSSSLSDTQYF.

V gene TRBV30 combines with J gene TRBJ1-2; D gene unclear. Per the germline V gene, CDR1 is GTSNPN and CDR2 is SVGIG (reference sequence). This CDR3 is built from 11 residues. The V and J ends lost 3 bases and 8 bases respectively, with 10 bases between them. CDR3 amino acids: CAWSRRGGYTF. CDR3 nucleotides: TGTGCCTGGAGCCGCCGAGGGGGCTACACCTTC.